A single sample is the source of the 30 T cell receptor beta chains below, sequenced in a study of blood T cells in healthy people across ages. Alongside a J-beta primer mix, a sample-barcoded 5' primer served in a second PCR lasting about 7 to 11 cycles. TCRdb processed the 5' RACE reads anew with MiXCR; each CDR3 protein has one entry. Here the sample spans approximately 830,000 distinct CDR3 sequences, approximately 59% being singletons. The sequencing input was blood. The receptors here all came from a man aged 25 to 40 in good health.

The gene calls are TRBV7-2 and TRBJ2-7, with 10 positions matching TRBD1. CDR1 and CDR2 from the germline V gene are SGHTA and FQGNSA. The CDR3 covers 14 residues. J was trimmed by 6 bases and V by 0 bases; bases with no gene match: 2. CDR3 protein: CASSLARTGGEQYF. CDR3 DNA sequence: TGTGCCAGCAGCTTAGCCCGGACAGGGGGCGAGCAGTACTTC.

This clonotype has only one observation. The chain is built from TRBV3-1 and TRBJ2-4; no reliable D call. The J call could be wrong; TRBJ2-7 is a better fit for the DNA end. This CDR3 comprises 16 residues. Germline V gene data show CDR1 as LGHDT and CDR2 as YNNKEL (reference sequence). The CDR3 DNA follows: TGTGCCAGCAGCCAAGAAGACGTTTTAAACTCCTACGAGCAGTACTTC. The encoded protein is CASSQEDVLNSYEQYF.

The gene calls are TRBV27 and TRBJ2-1; TRBD2 matches 11 bases. V lost 4 bases to trimming and J lost 8 bases; unmatched junction nucleotides: 13. This CDR3 has 17 amino acids. The V gene's germline CDR1 is MNHEY and CDR2 SMNVEV (reference sequence). The CDR3 protein is CASSSPWVAGGRDEQFF. CDR3 DNA sequence: TGTGCCAGCAGTTCCCCCTGGGTAGCGGGGGGGCGGGATGAGCAGTTCTTC.

This clonotype was seen a handful of times. V usage is TRBV20-1 and J usage is TRBJ1-2; TRBD1 is a possible D gene (5 bases). This CDR3 comprises 13 residues. Germline CDR1 DFQATT, CDR2 SNEGSKA (reference sequence). Between the trimmed V and J ends, which lost 6 bases and 2 bases, there was a span of 13 bases. CDR3 DNA: TGCAGTGCCCAACGGGGGGGGAACTATGGCTACACCTTC. The encoded protein is CSAQRGGNYGYTF.

Concerning this clonotype itself: One end of the junction does not line up with germline, which may come from a read error. The V call is TRBV5-1, the J call TRBJ1-2; D is perhaps TRBD1 (6 bases). The CDR3 length is 14 residues. Per the germline V gene, CDR1 is SGHRS and CDR2 is YFSETQ. The CDR3 DNA reads as TGCGCCAGCAACTTGGAACAGGGTGGTGGCGGCTACACCTTC. Translation gives CASNLEQGGGGYTF.

Concerning this clonotype itself: One end of the junction does not line up with germline, which may come from a read error. This chain links TRBV28 with TRBJ2-3, with TRBD1 as a possible D gene (5 bases). This CDR3 is built from 15 residues. Germline lookup yields CDR1 MDHEN and CDR2 SYDVKM. CDR3 residues: CATSGASPLTDTQYF. For the CDR3, the DNA is TGTGCCACCAGTGGGGCCTCGCCGCTCACAGATACGCAGTATTTT.

The sample holds one count of this clonotype. The chain uses TRBV14 and TRBJ2-7; D remains unclear. With the DNA end fitting TRBJ2-5 better, the J assignment may be wrong. Germline V gene data show CDR1 as SGHDN and CDR2 as FVKESK. The CDR3 totals 12 residues. The CDR3 DNA is TGTGCCAGCAGCCAAGCTATTGGGACCCAGTACTTC. Amino acid sequence: CASSQAIGTQYF.

This clonotype has at least ten counts. V usage is TRBV10-3 and J usage is TRBJ2-5; tentatively, D is TRBD1 (7 bases). This CDR3 is 15 amino acids long. V gave up 2 bases and J gave up 5 bases, with 15 bases separating them. Germline values: CDR1 ENHRY, CDR2 SYGVKD. The CDR3 spells CAISEDQGGVETQYF. Here the CDR3 DNA reads TGTGCCATCAGTGAGGATCAGGGGGGCGTGGAGACCCAGTACTTC.

This clonotype was observed a single time. The chain links TRBV28 to TRBJ2-5; D gene ambiguous. This CDR3 has 14 amino acids. Trimming removed 7 bases at V and 3 bases at J, with 15 bases between. The germline V gene encodes CDR1 MDHEN and CDR2 SYDVKM. DNA of the CDR3: TGTGCCAGCAAGTCCCGTCTGCGTAAAGAGACCCAGTACTTC. It yields the protein CASKSRLRKETQYF.

V is TRBV4-3 and J is TRBJ2-1; 7 bases are a match to TRBD2. There are 16 residues in the CDR3. Germline CDR1 LGHNA, CDR2 YSLEER. V lost 0 bases to trimming and J lost 2 bases; unmatched junction nucleotides: 4. CDR3 sequence: CASSQELATTYNEQFF. The CDR3 nucleotides are TGCGCCAGCAGCCAAGAACTAGCGACAACCTACAATGAGCAGTTCTTC.

A note on this clonotype: The junction departs from germline at one end; a sequencing error may be responsible. The rearrangement links TRBV4-2 to TRBJ1-1; D not certain. The germline V gene encodes CDR1 LGHNA and CDR2 YNFKEQ. This CDR3 is built from 13 residues. The CDR3 nucleotides are TGTGCCAGCAGCGGCAGTCTGAACACTGAACCTTTCTTT. Protein sequence: CASSGSLNTEPFF.

V and J are TRBV12-3 or TRBV12-4 and TRBJ1-2, with a possible D match to TRBD1 (5 bases). CDR3 length: 15 residues. Trimming shortened V by 6 bases and J by 0 bases, and 14 bases separated the two germline ends. The CDR3 coding sequence is TGTGCCAGCAGCCTTGAAAGGGGTTCTAACTATGGCTACACCTTC. This translates into CASSLERGSNYGYTF.

The rearrangement joins TRBV12-3 or TRBV12-4 to TRBJ1-2; D is uncertain. The CDR3 is made up of 16 amino acids. The V gene lost 5 bases and the J gene lost 4 bases, with 20 bases spanning the gap. In nucleotides, the CDR3 is TGTGCCAGCAGTCCGACCCCGTCAGACTTCGGCTATGGCTACACCTTC. Amino acid sequence: CASSPTPSDFGYGYTF.

V usage is TRBV20-1 and J usage is TRBJ2-7, with D unresolved. Trimming left V 5 bases short and J 4 bases short, with 9 bases between. The CDR3 is 11 amino acids. Germline V gene sequence: CDR1 DFQATT, CDR2 SNEGSKA (reference sequence). CDR3: CSAGTRYEQYF. CDR3 bases: TGCAGTGCTGGTACACGTTACGAGCAGTACTTC.

This chain uses TRBV4-3 with TRBJ2-3; the D gene is possibly TRBD1 (6 bases). The V and J ends lost 0 bases and 7 bases respectively, with 20 bases between them. The CDR3 is 17 residues long. The germline V gene encodes CDR1 LGHNA and CDR2 YSLEER. CDR3: CASSQDYRTSTGNTQYF. The CDR3 region has the DNA TGCGCCAGCAGCCAAGATTACAGGACATCAACAGGGAATACGCAGTATTTT.

This chain uses TRBV9 with TRBJ1-2, with 7 nucleotides matching TRBD1. The germline CDR1 and CDR2 sequences are SGDLS and YYNGEE. The V and J ends lost 1 base and 3 bases, in that order; junction bases with no gene match: 12. The CDR3 spans 17 residues. Written as DNA, the CDR3 is TGTGCCAGCAGCGTATCTATACAGGGGATTACGCACTATGGCTACACCTTC. It yields the protein CASSVSIQGITHYGYTF.

The rearrangement uses TRBV25-1 and TRBJ2-3; D unclear. There are 16 residues in the CDR3. The germline V and J ends were trimmed by 4 bases and 3 bases, with 17 bases remaining between them. The germline V gene encodes CDR1 MGHDK and CDR2 SYGVNS. The CDR3 protein is CASSGFRDGRTDTQYF. The CDR3 DNA sequence: TGTGCCAGCAGTGGGTTCCGCGACGGACGGACAGATACGCAGTATTTT.

This clonotype showed up just a few times. The rearrangement joins TRBV7-2 to TRBJ1-5; maybe TRBD1 (5 bases). CDR3 size: 16 residues. Germline CDR1 is SGHTA and CDR2 is FQGNSA. Deletions cut 0 bases from V and 7 bases from J, with 16 bases between. The CDR3 nucleotides read TGTGCCAGCAGCTTAGCCCAGGGAAGGGCTGGGCAGCCCCAGCATTTT. The encoded protein is CASSLAQGRAGQPQHF.

The chain joins TRBV6-1 to TRBJ2-7; 12 nucleotides align to TRBD2. Germline-derived CDR1 and CDR2 are MNHNS and SASEGT. The CDR3 is made up of 17 amino acids. V gave up 9 bases and J gave up 0 bases; unmatched junction bases: 12. The CDR3 loop is CARAQTSGGCFSYEQYF. CDR3 nucleotide sequence: TGTGCCAGGGCCCAGACTAGCGGGGGATGTTTCTCCTACGAGCAGTACTTC.

The rearrangement links TRBV5-1 to TRBJ2-5; possible D gene TRBD2, 6 bases. The J call is in doubt because the DNA end fits TRBJ2-7 better. Germline V gives CDR1 SGHRS, CDR2 YFSETQ. The length of the CDR3 is 16 residues. CDR3 residues: CASRLGPAGPEYEQYF. The CDR3 DNA follows: TGCGCCAGCAGACTGGGTCCGGCGGGACCTGAATACGAGCAGTACTTC.

This clonotype was seen at least ten times. The chain combines TRBV7-2 with TRBJ1-2; D unresolved. CDR3 length equals 13 residues. Trimming left V 2 bases short and J 2 bases short, with 6 bases between. Germline CDR1 is SGHTA and CDR2 is FQGNSA. This CDR3 reads CASSLSLNYGYTF. The CDR3 DNA reads as TGTGCCAGCAGCTTAAGCCTGAACTATGGCTACACCTTC.

J is TRBJ2-7 and V is TRBV7-2; 8 nucleotides line up with TRBD2. Judging by the DNA end, TRBJ2-5 fits better; the J call may be wrong. Germline V gene sequence: CDR1 SGHTA, CDR2 FQGNSA. The CDR3 covers 15 residues. The CDR3 DNA is TGTGCCAGCAGCTCTAACGGGGGGGCCGAGGAGACCCAGTACTTC. Protein sequence: CASSSNGGAEETQYF.

This sequence joins TRBV4-3 and TRBJ2-6; D remains ambiguous. Germline CDR1 is LGHNA and CDR2 is YSLEER. This CDR3 is 20 amino acids long. The V and J ends lost 0 bases and 0 bases respectively, with 18 bases between them. The CDR3 DNA is TGCGCCAGCAGCCAAGATAGAGTGTCAGTCGTTATCTCTGGGGCCAACGTCCTGACTTTC. Its translation: CASSQDRVSVVISGANVLTF.

CDR3 bases: TGCGCCAGCACTATGGGACAGGGACTCTCTGGGGCCAACGTCCTGACTTTC. Encoded protein: CASTMGQGLSGANVLTF. The chain employs TRBV4-3 and TRBJ2-6; 9 nucleotides agree with TRBD1. Germline CDR1 and CDR2: LGHNA and YSLEER. Trimming at V came to 7 bases and at J to 0 bases, leaving 7 bases not matched to a gene. This CDR3 region has 17 residues.

The rearrangement uses TRBV7-2 and TRBJ1-6, with TRBD1 identical over 9 bases. The CDR3 covers 16 residues. J was trimmed by 9 bases and V by 1 base; bases with no gene match: 7. Germline V CDR1 and CDR2: SGHTA, FQGNSA. The CDR3 protein is CASSLENRGPGSPLHF. For the CDR3, the DNA is TGTGCCAGCAGCTTAGAGAACAGGGGGCCTGGTTCACCCCTCCACTTT. The full variable domain, rest sourced from reference TRBV7-2 and TRBJ1-6, is GAGVSQSPSNKVTEKGKDVELRCDPISGHTALYWYRQSLGQGLEFLIYFQGNSAPDKSGLPSDRFSAERTGGSVSTLTIQRTQQEDSAVYLCASSLENRGPGSPLHFGNGTRLTVT.

The genes are TRBV29-1 and TRBJ2-3; 7 bases fit TRBD2. The J segment lost 0 bases and the V segment lost 7 bases, leaving 4 bases of the junction unmatched. Germline lookup yields CDR1 SQVTM and CDR2 ANQGSEA. The CDR3 is 13 amino acids. The CDR3 region is CSGRAGSTDTQYF. CDR3 nucleotides: TGCAGCGGACGAGCGGGGAGCACAGATACGCAGTATTTT.

This sequence joins TRBV14 and TRBJ1-1; 7 bases line up with TRBD1. The CDR3 contains 14 residues. The germline V gene encodes CDR1 SGHDN and CDR2 FVKESK. V lost 4 bases and J lost 2; bases outside the gene matches: 4. The CDR3: CASSRTGQNTEAFF. CDR3 nucleotides: TGTGCCAGCAGCCGGACAGGTCAAAACACTGAAGCTTTCTTT.

The chain has TRBV6-5 and TRBJ2-2; the D gene could be TRBD1 or TRBD2 (5 bases each). The germline CDR1 and CDR2 sequences are MNHEY and SVGAGI. Between the trimmed V and J ends, which lost 2 bases and 6 bases, there was a span of 13 bases. This CDR3 comprises 15 residues. The CDR3 loop is CASSYQPGTPGELFF. The CDR3 coding sequence is TGTGCCAGCAGTTACCAACCCGGGACCCCCGGGGAGCTGTTTTTT.

This clonotype has ten or more counts. This rearrangement joins TRBV7-2 to TRBJ2-5, with D perhaps TRBD1 (5 bases). Trimming shortened V by 5 bases and J by 1 base, and 11 bases separated the two germline ends. The CDR3 loop spans 14 amino acids. Germline CDR1 and CDR2: SGHTA and FQGNSA. The CDR3 DNA follows: TGTGCCAGCAGCACCCGACAGATCCAAGAGACCCAGTACTTC. Encoded protein: CASSTRQIQETQYF.

This clonotype came up once. The chain uses TRBV20-1 and TRBJ2-7, with 11 positions matching TRBD2. The J call may be wrong; the DNA end is better matched by TRBJ2-5. This CDR3 has 14 amino acids. Germline CDR1 is DFQATT and CDR2 is SNEGSKA (reference sequence). The CDR3 nucleotides read TGCAGTGCTAGAGTACTAGCGGGGGCCGAGACCCAGTACTTC. It codes for CSARVLAGAETQYF.